This TCR beta chain appears in the sequencing data of a study of cytotoxic CD8 clonotypes in ibrutinib-treated CLL. At the level of the study: In all, about a dozen patients were relapsed/refractory, some 15 were treatment-naive and 17 were IGHV unmutated.

Germline lookup yields CDR1 SGDLS and CDR2 YYNGEE. Trimming left V 0 bases short and J 5 bases short, with 11 bases between. This CDR3 region has 14 residues. Measured with immunoSEQ multiplex PCR; TCRdb has only the in-frame clones, and not every one. The sample consists of about 160,000 clones, 81% of them appearing once. This specimen consisted of PBMCs, obtained after 12 months of ibrutinib treatment. The chain joins TRBV9 to TRBJ2-5, with a possible D match to TRBD2 (5 bases). The sequence was collected from a human donor with chronic lymphocytic leukemia. The CDR3 DNA reads TGTGCCAGCAGCGTAGTGGGAGCCGGGGAGACCCAGTACTTC. Protein: CASSVVGAGETQYF.